This T cell receptor beta chain is from a study of spatial heterogeneity in lung cancer (dated by TCRdb to about 2019). As for the study more broadly: Beta-chain transcripts were consistently detected in greater numbers than alpha-chain transcripts, which likely reflects a higher abundance of beta-chain transcripts. In the raw uncorrected reads, each unique combination of TCR and UMI appeared more than ten times on average. In non-small cell lung cancer, the study made a quantitative comparison of TCR alpha and beta repertoires among multiple tumor regions, matched nontumor lung and blood. TCR repertoire features were related to nonsynonymous mutation counts determined by whole-exome sequencing of tumor tissue. At surgery, some 220 tumor regions, around 65 matched nontumor lung samples and 56 PBMC samples were TCR-sequenced for both alpha and beta chains. Beyond this particular receptor, the publication reports: Confirming at a functional level the hypothesis that regional TCRs recognize regional mutations was considered to require additional single-cell paired TCR alpha and beta sequencing.

The junction carries 8 bases between V and J, which are trimmed by 2 bases and 4 bases respectively. Measured from the cysteine to the phenylalanine, the CDR3 is 14 residues long. Kept here is only the CDR3 DNA, which spans 42 bases and is read in frame from base 1. This specimen's time point label, interpreted: sample taken at primary tumor resection. Donors were over 60 patients with early-stage, untreated non-small cell lung cancer from the lung TRACERx cohort. Without any cell sorting, TCR sequencing was performed on whole RNA extracted either from tumor and nontumor lung tissue or from cryopreserved PBMC samples. Patients were selected for TCR sequencing only if sufficient RNA was available from at least two tumor regions. A lung pathologist reviewed the tumor and adjacent nontumor lung specimens before the specimens were selected. Taking its sample share into account, this clonotype is medium-sized (0.01 to 0.1%). Its antigen remains undetermined. No clone much larger than this one lies a single base away; base qualities are absent.

Library method: 5' RACE. Reads for this sample came from a NextSeq 500. In the TCR library protocol, a unique molecular identifier was attached to each TCR cDNA molecule so that PCR and sequencing errors could be corrected. On the study's bioinformatics: Decombinator tools were used for TCR identification, UMI-based error correction and CDR3 extraction. TCRs above a frequency of 2 per 1,000, corresponding to the top 1% of the tumor frequency distribution, were defined as expanded. Each repertoire was subsampled 100 times to 5,000 TCRs, after which Renyi diversity was computed with the R vegan package. CDR3 similarity networks were constructed using string-kernel similarity of amino acid triplets, with links drawn between CDR3s whose pairwise similarity was above 0.82. TCRdb passed the public sequencing reads through fastp at Q25 and MiXCR, retaining productive beta sequences. Rows matching on CDR3 protein sequence are summarized as one entry with the most common DNA and genes. These V and J calls derive from TCRdb rather than the authors' analysis. A total of a few thousand distinct CDR3 sequences appear in this sample, about 3.9% of them only once. Around an eighth of the sample belongs to the ten largest clones.

This chain joins TRBV12-3 or TRBV12-4 to TRBJ1-4; the D gene identity is not certain. The origin of this receptor is a male donor with early-stage non-small cell lung cancer. The sequenced sample was normal lung tissue next to the tumor, obtained at surgery. The CDR3 protein is CASSLRGINEKLFF. The nucleotide sequence reads as follows: TGTGCCAGCAGTTTACGCGGCATTAATGAAAAACTGTTTTTT.